This T cell receptor (beta chain) was recovered during a study of shared clonotypes between healthy human individuals. Study-level background: Three plates each covered CD4 naive and memory; CD8 naive two, CD8 memory one.

Notes on this clone: Antigen unknown.

V dropped 2 bases and J dropped 5 bases, with 13 bases sitting between them. Germline assignment: CDR1 WNHNN and CDR2 SYGVQD (reference sequence). The CDR3 extends over 15 amino acids. Here immunoSEQ multiplex PCR was the method, and the copy in TCRdb shows in-frame clones only, minus some. The table has 950,000 to 1,200,000 clones, approximately 75% seen once. Points from the study as a whole: Researchers sampled only blood; tissue repertoires likely differ. Non-shared clonotypes displayed generation probabilities falling below those of clonotypes present in all four donors. Clonotype sharing among donors was thought likely to change with sequencing depth.

This receptor was obtained from a man between 18 and 35 years old in good health. Some clones in this sample may be carry-over from other donors' samples. The V gene is TRBV10-1, the J gene TRBJ2-1; the D gene is possibly TRBD2 (5 bases). Specimen: memory CD4+ T cells from PBMCs. Subset specified: CD45RA-negative fraction. The CDR3 region is CASSEPRTRHNEQFF. CDR3 sequence (DNA): TGCGCCAGCAGTGAGCCACGGACTCGCCACAATGAGCAGTTCTTC.